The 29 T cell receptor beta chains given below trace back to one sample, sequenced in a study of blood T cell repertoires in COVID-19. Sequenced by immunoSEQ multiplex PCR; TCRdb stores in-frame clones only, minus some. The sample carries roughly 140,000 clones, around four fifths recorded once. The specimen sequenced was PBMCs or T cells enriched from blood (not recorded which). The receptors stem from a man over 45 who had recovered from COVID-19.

The DNA of the CDR3 is TGTGCCAGTAGTAATCGGGGGGCTAGGGCAGATACGCAGTATTTT. It yields the protein CASSNRGARADTQYF. The chain links TRBV19 to TRBJ2-3; D is possibly TRBD2 (7 bases). Germline-derived CDR1 and CDR2 are LNHDA and SQIVND (reference sequence). V lost 4 bases to trimming and J lost 4 bases, with 15 bases between them. CDR3 length equals 15 residues.

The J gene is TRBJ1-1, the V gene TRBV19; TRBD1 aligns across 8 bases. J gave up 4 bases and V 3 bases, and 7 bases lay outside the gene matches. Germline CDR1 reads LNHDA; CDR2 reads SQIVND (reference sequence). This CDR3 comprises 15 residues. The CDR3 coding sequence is TGTGCCAGTAGTATTACAGGGGGGATAGCCACTGAAGCTTTCTTT. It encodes CASSITGGIATEAFF.

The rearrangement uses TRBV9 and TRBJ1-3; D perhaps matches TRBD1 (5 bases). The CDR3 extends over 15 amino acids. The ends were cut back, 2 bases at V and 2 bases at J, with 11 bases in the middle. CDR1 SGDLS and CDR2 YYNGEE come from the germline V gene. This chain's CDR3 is CASSVTGGTGNTIYF. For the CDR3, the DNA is TGTGCCAGCAGCGTTACAGGTGGTACTGGAAACACCATATATTTT.

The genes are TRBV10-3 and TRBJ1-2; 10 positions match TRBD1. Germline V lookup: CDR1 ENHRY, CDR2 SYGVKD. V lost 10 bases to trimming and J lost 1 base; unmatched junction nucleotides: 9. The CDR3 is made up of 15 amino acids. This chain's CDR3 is CATRTGGNLNYGYTF. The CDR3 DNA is TGTGCCACCCGGACAGGGGGAAACCTTAACTATGGCTACACCTTC.

The CDR3 protein is CASSEAPQGPLYTQYF. As DNA, the CDR3 is TGTGCCAGCAGCGAGGCCCCACAGGGGCCTCTCTATACGCAGTATTTT. The chain joins TRBV9 to TRBJ2-3; TRBD1 agrees at 7 bases. From germline, CDR1 is SGDLS and CDR2 YYNGEE. CDR3 length: 16 residues. With V trimmed by 3 bases and J by 7 bases, 14 bases remained unmatched. Combining the CDR3 with reference TRBV9 and TRBJ2-3 gives the whole variable domain DSGVTQTPKHLITATGQRVTLRCSPRSGDLSVYWYQQSLDQGLQFLIQYYNGEERAKGNILERFSAQQFPDLHSELNLSSLELGDSALYFCASSEAPQGPLYTQYFGPGTRLTVL.

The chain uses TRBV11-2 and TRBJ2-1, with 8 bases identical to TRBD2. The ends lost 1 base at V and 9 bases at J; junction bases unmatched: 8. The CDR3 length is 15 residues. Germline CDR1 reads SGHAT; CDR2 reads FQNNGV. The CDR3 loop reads CASSLVRGGPGEQFF. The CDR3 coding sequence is TGTGCCAGCAGCTTAGTTCGGGGGGGGCCAGGTGAGCAGTTCTTC.

CDR3 sequence (DNA): TGTGCCAGCAGTCCCCCCGGACTAGCGGGGGACACAGATACGCAGTATTTT. Its translation: CASSPPGLAGDTDTQYF. The chain carries TRBV6-6 and TRBJ2-3; 13 bases fit TRBD2. The CDR3 loop spans 17 amino acids. The germline CDR1 and CDR2 sequences are MNHNY and SVGAGI (reference sequence). Germline trimming cut 5 bases from V and 2 bases from J; bases unmatched to any gene: 7.

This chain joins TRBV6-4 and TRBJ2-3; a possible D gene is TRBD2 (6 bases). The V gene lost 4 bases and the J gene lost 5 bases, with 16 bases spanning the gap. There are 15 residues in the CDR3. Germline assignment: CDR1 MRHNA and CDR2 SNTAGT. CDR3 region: CASSALVGTRDTQYF. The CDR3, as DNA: TGTGCCAGCAGTGCCCTAGTAGGGACTCGAGATACGCAGTATTTT.

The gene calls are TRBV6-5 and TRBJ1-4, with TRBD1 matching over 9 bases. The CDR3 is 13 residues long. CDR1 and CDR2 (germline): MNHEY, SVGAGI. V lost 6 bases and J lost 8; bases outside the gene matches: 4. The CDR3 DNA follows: TGTGCCAGCAGGGGACAGGGAAGGGAAAAACTGTTTTTT. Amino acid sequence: CASRGQGREKLFF.

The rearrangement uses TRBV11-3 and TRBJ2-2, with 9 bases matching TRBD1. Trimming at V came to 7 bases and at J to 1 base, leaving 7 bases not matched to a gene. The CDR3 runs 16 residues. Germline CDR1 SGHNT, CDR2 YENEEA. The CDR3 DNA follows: TGTGCCAGCACTCCAGGGACAGGGTTGAACACCGGGGAGCTGTTTTTT. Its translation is CASTPGTGLNTGELFF.

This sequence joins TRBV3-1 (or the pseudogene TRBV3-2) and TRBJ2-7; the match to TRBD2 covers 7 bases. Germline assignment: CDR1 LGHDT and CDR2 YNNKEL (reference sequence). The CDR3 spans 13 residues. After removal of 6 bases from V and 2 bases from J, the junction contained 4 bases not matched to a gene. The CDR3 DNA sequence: TGTGCCAGCAGTCCCGGGACTACCTACGAGCAGTACTTC. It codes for CASSPGTTYEQYF.

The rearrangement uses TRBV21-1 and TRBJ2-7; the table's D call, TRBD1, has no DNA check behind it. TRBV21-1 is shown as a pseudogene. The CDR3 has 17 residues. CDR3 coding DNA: TGTGCCAGCAGCGAACACCCCCAGGGGCCGACTTCCTACGAGCAGTACTTC. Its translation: CASSEHPQGPTSYEQYF.

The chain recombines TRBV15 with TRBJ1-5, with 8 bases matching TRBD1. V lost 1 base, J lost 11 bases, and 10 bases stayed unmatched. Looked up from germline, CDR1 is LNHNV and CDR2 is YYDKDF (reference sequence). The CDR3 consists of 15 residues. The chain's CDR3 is CATSRGGQETLAQHF. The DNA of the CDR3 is TGTGCCACCAGCAGAGGGGGACAGGAGACTTTAGCCCAGCATTTT.

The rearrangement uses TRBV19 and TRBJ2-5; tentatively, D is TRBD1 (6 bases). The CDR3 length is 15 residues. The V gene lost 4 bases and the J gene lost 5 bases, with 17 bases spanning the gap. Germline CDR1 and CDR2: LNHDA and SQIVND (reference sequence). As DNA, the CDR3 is TGTGCCAGTAGTACCCCCTTGGGCACAGGGGAGACCCAGTACTTC. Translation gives CASSTPLGTGETQYF.

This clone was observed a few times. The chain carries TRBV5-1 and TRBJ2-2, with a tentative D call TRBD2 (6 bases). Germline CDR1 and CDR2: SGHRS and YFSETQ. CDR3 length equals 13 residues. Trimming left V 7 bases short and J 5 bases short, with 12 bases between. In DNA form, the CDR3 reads TGCGCCAGCGGCGGAGGGGTTACCGGGGAGCTGTTTTTT. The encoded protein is CASGGGVTGELFF.

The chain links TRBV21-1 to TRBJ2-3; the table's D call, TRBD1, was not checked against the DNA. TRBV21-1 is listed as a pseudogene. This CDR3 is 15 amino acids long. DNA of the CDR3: TGTGCCAGCAGCAAAGGGCAGGGGTCCGCAGATACGCAGTATTTT. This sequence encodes CASSKGQGSADTQYF.

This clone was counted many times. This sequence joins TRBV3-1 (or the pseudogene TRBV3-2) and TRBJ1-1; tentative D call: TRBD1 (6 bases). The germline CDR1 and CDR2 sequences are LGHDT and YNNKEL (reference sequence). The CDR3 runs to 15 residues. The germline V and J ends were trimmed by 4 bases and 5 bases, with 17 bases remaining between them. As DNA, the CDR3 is TGTGCCAGCAGCCCATTGGGGGCCTGGGGAACTGAAGCTTTCTTT. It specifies CASSPLGAWGTEAFF.

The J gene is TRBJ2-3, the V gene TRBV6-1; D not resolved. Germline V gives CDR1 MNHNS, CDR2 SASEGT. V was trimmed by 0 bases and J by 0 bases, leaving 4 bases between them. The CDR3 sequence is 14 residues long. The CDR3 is CASSEAHSTDTQYF. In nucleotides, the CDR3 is TGTGCCAGCAGTGAAGCACACAGCACAGATACGCAGTATTTT.

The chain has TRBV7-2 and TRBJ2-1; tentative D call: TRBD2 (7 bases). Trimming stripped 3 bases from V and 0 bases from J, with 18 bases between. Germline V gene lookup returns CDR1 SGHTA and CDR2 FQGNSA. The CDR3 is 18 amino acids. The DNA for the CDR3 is TGTGCCAGCAGCTTGGAATCGGGGGGCCGAGGCTCCTACAATGAGCAGTTCTTC. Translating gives CASSLESGGRGSYNEQFF. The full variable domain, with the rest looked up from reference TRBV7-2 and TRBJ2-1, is GAGVSQSPSNKVTEKGKDVELRCDPISGHTALYWYRQSLGQGLEFLIYFQGNSAPDKSGLPSDRFSAERTGGSVSTLTIQRTQQEDSAVYLCASSLESGGRGSYNEQFFGPGTRLTVL.

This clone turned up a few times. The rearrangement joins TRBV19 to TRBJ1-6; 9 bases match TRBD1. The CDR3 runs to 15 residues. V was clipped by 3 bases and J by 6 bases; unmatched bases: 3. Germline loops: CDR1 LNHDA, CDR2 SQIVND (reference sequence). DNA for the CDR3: TGTGCCAGTAGTATCGGGACAGGGTTTAATTCACCCCTCCACTTT. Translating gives CASSIGTGFNSPLHF.

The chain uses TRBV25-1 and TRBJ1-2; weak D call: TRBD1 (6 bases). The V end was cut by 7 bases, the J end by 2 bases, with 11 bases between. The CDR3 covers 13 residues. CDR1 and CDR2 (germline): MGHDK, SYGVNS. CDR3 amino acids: CASTAGANYGYTF. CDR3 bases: TGTGCCAGCACCGCAGGGGCCAACTATGGCTACACCTTC.

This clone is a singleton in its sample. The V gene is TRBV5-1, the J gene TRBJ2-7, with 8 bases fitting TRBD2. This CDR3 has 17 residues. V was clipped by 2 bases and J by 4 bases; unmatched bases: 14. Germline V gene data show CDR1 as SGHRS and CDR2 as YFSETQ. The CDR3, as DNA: TGCGCCAGCAGCTTCGGCATTTTGCGGGGGGCAGGATACGAGCAGTACTTC. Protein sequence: CASSFGILRGAGYEQYF.

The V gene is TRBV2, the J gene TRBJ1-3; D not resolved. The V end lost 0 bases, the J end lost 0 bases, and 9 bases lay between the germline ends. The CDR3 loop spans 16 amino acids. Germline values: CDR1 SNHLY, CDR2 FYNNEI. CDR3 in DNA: TGTGCCAGCAGTGAAGCTTCCGGGATCTCTGGAAACACCATATATTTT. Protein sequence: CASSEASGISGNTIYF.

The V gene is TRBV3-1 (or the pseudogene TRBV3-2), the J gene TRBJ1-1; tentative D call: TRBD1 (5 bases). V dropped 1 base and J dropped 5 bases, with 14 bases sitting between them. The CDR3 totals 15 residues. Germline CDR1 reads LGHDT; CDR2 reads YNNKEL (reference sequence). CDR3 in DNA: TGTGCCAGCAGCCAAGGGGGGAGGGGAGGGACTGAAGCTTTCTTT. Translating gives CASSQGGRGGTEAFF.

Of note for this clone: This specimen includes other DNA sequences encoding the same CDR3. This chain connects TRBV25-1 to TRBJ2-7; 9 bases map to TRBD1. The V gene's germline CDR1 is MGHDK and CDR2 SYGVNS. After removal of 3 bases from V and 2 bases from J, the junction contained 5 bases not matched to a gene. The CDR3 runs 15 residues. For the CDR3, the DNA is TGTGCCAGCAGTGAGGGGGGGACAGGGACCTACGAGCAGTACTTC. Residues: CASSEGGTGTYEQYF.

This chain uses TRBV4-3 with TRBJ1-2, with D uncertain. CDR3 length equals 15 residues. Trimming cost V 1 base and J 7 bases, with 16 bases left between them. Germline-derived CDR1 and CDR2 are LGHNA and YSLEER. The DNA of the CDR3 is TGCGCCAGCAGCCAAGGGGCCGGGATCGAGGGTGGCTACACCTTC. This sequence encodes CASSQGAGIEGGYTF.

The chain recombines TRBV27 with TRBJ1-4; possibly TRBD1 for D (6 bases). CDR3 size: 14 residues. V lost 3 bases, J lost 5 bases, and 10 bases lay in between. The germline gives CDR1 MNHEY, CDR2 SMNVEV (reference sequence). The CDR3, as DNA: TGTGCCAGCAGTTTCTTCAGGGGAAATGAAAAACTGTTTTTT. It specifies CASSFFRGNEKLFF.

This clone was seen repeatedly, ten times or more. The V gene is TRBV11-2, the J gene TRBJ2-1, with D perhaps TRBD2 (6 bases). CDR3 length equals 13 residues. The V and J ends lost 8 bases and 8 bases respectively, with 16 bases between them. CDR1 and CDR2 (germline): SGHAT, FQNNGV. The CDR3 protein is CASLSSGEDEQFF. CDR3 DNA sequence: TGTGCCAGCCTGAGCTCGGGGGAGGATGAGCAGTTCTTC.

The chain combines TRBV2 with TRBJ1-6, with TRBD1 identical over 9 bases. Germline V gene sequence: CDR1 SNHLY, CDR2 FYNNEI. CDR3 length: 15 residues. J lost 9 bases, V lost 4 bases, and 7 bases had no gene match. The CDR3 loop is CASSVSQGAGSPLHF. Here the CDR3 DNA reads TGTGCCAGCAGTGTTTCACAGGGGGCCGGTTCACCCCTCCACTTT.